The sequence of this TCR beta chain was determined in a study of blood T cell repertoires in COVID-19. Study details: The study drew acute and convalescent COVID-19 samples from the United States, Italy and Spain. Sources were T cells, B-cell-depleted T cells, or PBMCs; the material itself was cDNA or gDNA.

In the original workflow: Researchers report that nucleated cell counts were estimated from reference gene primer amplification. Some clones are missing from TCRdb's copy, which holds only in-frame ones; the method was immunoSEQ multiplex PCR. V, J and clone size reflect that table, while D and trimming were determined from the DNA. This table has around 57,000 clones, around 86% appearing once. V was pared by 5 bases and J by 6 bases, with 9 bases of the junction left unmatched. This CDR3 has 17 residues. Germline V lookup: CDR1 SGHRS, CDR2 YFSETQ. Input material: peripheral blood. This chain connects TRBV5-1 to TRBJ2-2; 14 bases map to TRBD2. The receptor was derived from a man aged 50-60 years with active COVID-19. DNA of the CDR3: TGCGCCAGCAGTTTCAGACTAGCGGGAGGGCCAGCCGGGGAGCTGTTTTTT. Its protein is CASSFRLAGGPAGELFF. The full variable domain, its missing parts supplied by reference TRBV5-1 and TRBJ2-2, is KAGVTQTPRYLIKTRGQQVTLSCSPISGHRSVSWYQQTPGQGLQFLFEYFSETQRNKGNFPGRFSGRQFSNSRSEMNVSTLELGDSALYLCASSFRLAGGPAGELFFGEGSRLTVL.